These T cell receptor beta chains were read from a single sample in a study of blood T cells in healthy people across ages. MiXCR, applied by TCRdb to the 5' RACE reads, yields one record per CDR3 protein. The table includes about 1.6 million distinct CDR3 sequences, 34% detected once. The source material was blood. The origin of the receptors is a woman in her twenties or thirties in good health. Both conserved end residues are part of each CDR3. The D gene is left open where the match is weak. Not every row has a clone size; where given, it reads once, few, many or a size class.

V gene	D gene	clone size	J gene	CDR3 protein	CDR3 DNA
TRBV5-1	TRBD2	many	TRBJ2-5	CASSLAGGTQETQYF	TGTGCCAGCAGCTTAGCGGGGGGGACTCAAGAGACCCAGTACTTC
TRBV7-3	.	.	TRBJ2-1	CASSLEFSYEQFF	TGTGCCAGCAGCTTAGAATTCTCCTATGAGCAGTTCTTC
TRBV6-4	.	few	TRBJ2-1	CASSEGAGSGEQFF	TGTGCCAGCAGTGAGGGGGCGGGTAGTGGGGAGCAGTTCTTC
TRBV4-1	TRBD1	.	TRBJ1-2	CAGSQPTGGDYGYTF	TGCGCCGGCAGCCAGCCGACAGGGGGGGACTATGGTTACACCTTC
TRBV29-1	.	many	TRBJ2-7	CSVEAPGLSSYEQYF	TGCAGCGTTGAAGCCCCTGGGCTAAGTAGCTACGAGCAGTACTTC
TRBV7-9	TRBD2	few	TRBJ2-3	CASSSPPGLAGGTDTQYF	TGTGCCAGCAGCTCTCCTCCCGGACTAGCGGGGGGGACAGATACGCAGTATTTT
TRBV25-1	TRBD2	few	TRBJ2-1	CASSAPWTSGRALNEQFF	TGTGCCAGCAGTGCACCCTGGACTAGCGGGAGGGCCCTCAATGAGCAGTTCTTC
TRBV14	.	few	TRBJ2-7	CASSPTTGIYEQYF	TGTGCCAGCAGCCCCACGACTGGGATCTACGAGCAGTACTTC
TRBV6-1	.	.	TRBJ2-5	CASRAVSSETQYF	TGTGCCAGCAGGGCAGTCAGCTCTGAGACCCAGTACTTC
TRBV12-3/TRBV12-4	TRBD2	many	TRBJ2-1	CASRLLRQRGEQFF	TGTGCCAGCAGACTCCTCCGCCAGCGGGGTGAGCAGTTCTTC
TRBV14	TRBD1	.	TRBJ1-2	CASSQDPGLDRGHYGYTF	TGTGCCAGCAGCCAAGATCCGGGATTAGACAGGGGACACTATGGCTACACCTTC
TRBV20-1	TRBD2	few	TRBJ2-2	CSVDSGRGTGELFF	TGCAGTGTGGATAGCGGGAGAGGCACCGGGGAGCTGTTTTTT
TRBV10-3	.	.	TRBJ1-2	CAIMNSVVTDLEGYTF	TGTGCCATCATGAATTCGGTGGTGACAGACCTGGAAGGCTACACCTTC
TRBV6-5	.	few	TRBJ1-1	CASSYYRGASTEAFF	TGTGCCAGCAGTTACTATCGGGGGGCGAGCACTGAAGCTTTCTTT
TRBV19	TRBD1	.	TRBJ1-2	CATGQNYGYTF	TGTGCCACGGGACAGAACTATGGCTACACCTTC
TRBV20-1	TRBD1	few	TRBJ2-7	CSADDTGGYEQYF	TGCAGTGCGGACGACACAGGGGGCTACGAGCAGTACTTC
TRBV4-1	.	many	TRBJ2-3	CASSQDRGVGPDTQYF	TGCGCCAGCAGCCAAGATCGTGGTGTGGGGCCAGATACGCAGTATTTT
TRBV4-1	TRBD1	few	TRBJ2-3	CASSQRDRGGTDTQYF	TGCGCCAGCAGCCAACGAGACAGGGGAGGCACAGATACGCAGTATTTT
TRBV28	.	few	TRBJ2-1	CASSSRKINYNEQFF	TGTGCCAGCAGCTCTCGAAAAATCAATTACAATGAGCAGTTCTTC
TRBV7-3	.	.	TRBJ2-2	CASSPDGPELFF	TGTGCCAGCAGCCCGGACGGCCCAGAGCTGTTTTTT
TRBV10-1	.	.	TRBJ2-7	CASSATFPPYEQYF	TGCGCCAGCAGTGCGACCTTTCCTCCCTACGAGCAGTACTTC
TRBV20-1	TRBD2	.	TRBJ2-1	CSARPGLAGLSSSYNEQFF	TGCAGTGCCAGACCGGGACTAGCGGGGTTATCAAGCTCCTACAATGAGCAGTTCTTC
TRBV5-1	TRBD1	.	TRBJ2-5	CASSFRGQEETQYF	TGCGCCAGCAGCTTCAGGGGGCAGGAAGAGACCCAGTACTTC
TRBV21-1	.	.	TRBJ1-5	CASSQGATANQPQHF	TGTGCCAGCAGCCAGGGCGCAACCGCCAATCAGCCCCAGCATTTT
TRBV12-3/TRBV12-4	.	.	TRBJ2-3	CASSLRGDMGDTQYF	TGTGCCAGTTCACTTAGGGGCGACATGGGAGATACGCAGTATTTT